These T cell receptor beta chains were read from a single sample in a study of chemoradiotherapy in HPV16-positive cancers. The data were produced by immunoSEQ multiplex PCR, yet TCRdb's version contains in-frame clones alone and is incomplete. Of 30,000 to 40,000 clones in the sample, 76% were seen once. The sequencing here drew on blood, taken from a patient who underwent chemoradiotherapy. Receptors were obtained from a human donor with HPV-associated anogenital cancer. Both conserved end residues are part of each CDR3. The D gene is left open where the match is weak.

d_call,v_call,j_call,cdr3_length,cdr3_aa
NA,TRBV27,TRBJ1-2,15,CASSQTMTVNYGYTF
TRBD2,TRBV7-9,TRBJ2-3,14,CASSDGTSGGPQYF
TRBD1,TRBV4-3,TRBJ2-3,16,CASSQDRTGGADTQYF
NA,TRBV6-1,TRBJ1-2,14,CASTFVGGANGYTF
NA,TRBV27,TRBJ2-2,14,CASSLTQGAGELFF
NA,TRBV6-1,NA,13,CASSGLVKETQYF
TRBD1,TRBV9,TRBJ1-2,19,CASSVGAPSGTGLNYGYTF
TRBD1,TRBV6-5,TRBJ1-1,13,CASSYPGQPEAFF
NA,TRBV11-2,TRBJ2-7,16,CASSLSGGQSSYEQYF
NA,TRBV5-1,TRBJ1-1,14,CASSLDSWGTEAFF
TRBD2,TRBV18,TRBJ2-5,14,CASSPGTRRETQYF
NA,TRBV7-8,TRBJ2-7,14,CASSRGRTSYEQYF
NA,TRBV2,TRBJ2-7,13,CASSEWQTYEQYF
NA,TRBV4-1,TRBJ2-4,18,CASSPEAAGGGAKNIQYF
NA,TRBV5-6,TRBJ1-4,12,CASSPLGEKLFF
NA,TRBV2,TRBJ1-3,13,CASSNLGGDTIYF
TRBD1,TRBV27,TRBJ2-2,17,CASSHLGQAINTGELFF
NA,TRBV20-1,TRBJ2-1,11,CSARELAEQFF
TRBD1,TRBV11-2,TRBJ2-1,16,CASSSYRGPWGNEQFF
NA,TRBV7-2,TRBJ1-2,12,CASSLGGDGYTF
TRBD1,TRBV19,TRBJ2-7,14,CASSKDRGRGEQYF
NA,TRBV7-8,TRBJ1-4,15,CASSRTGATNEKLFF
NA,TRBV6-5,TRBJ1-1,13,CASSSTTNTEAFF
NA,TRBV7-6,TRBJ1-6,13,CASSLWVRSPLHF
NA,TRBV5-1,TRBJ2-1,15,CASSLGVASFNEQFF
TRBD1,TRBV18,TRBJ1-4,16,CASSPPVRDRNEKLFF
NA,TRBV18,TRBJ1-5,13,CASSPRGDQPQHF
NA,TRBV7-2,TRBJ1-5,13,CASSPLLDQPQHF
NA,TRBV18,TRBJ2-1,12,CASSRGDNEQFF
TRBD1,TRBV19,TRBJ1-2,14,CASRSGGRDYGYTF
NA,TRBV9,TRBJ2-1,17,CASSIEPAGNPYNEQFF
TRBD1,TRBV7-8,TRBJ1-1,14,CASSPQTGDGEAFF
NA,TRBV6-1,TRBJ2-7,15,CASRRGTGSSYEQYF